The text below deals with one T cell receptor (beta chain). In the original workflow: Estimated nucleated cell counts came from reference gene primer amplification. Some clones are missing from TCRdb's copy, which holds only in-frame ones; the method was immunoSEQ multiplex PCR. V and J calls and clone size are given by that table; D and trimming were obtained from the DNA. The table records about 36,000 clones, roughly 84% of them present only once. The data derive from a study of blood T cell repertoires in COVID-19. Overall study: Samples came from the United States, Italy and Spain, spanning acute and convalescent COVID-19.

The CDR3 has 16 residues. The junction had 3 bases not matched to a gene; V was cut back by 1 base and J by 1 base. Per the germline V gene, CDR1 is LGHDT and CDR2 is YNNKEL (reference sequence). Sequencing was performed on peripheral blood. The receptor comes from a human donor in a cohort sampled during active COVID-19. The chain joins TRBV3-1 (or the pseudogene TRBV3-2) to TRBJ1-2; 10 bases map to TRBD1. The CDR3 coding sequence is TGTGCCAGCAGCCAAGGGGACAGGGGAAGTAACTATGGCTACACCTTC. Protein sequence: CASSQGDRGSNYGYTF.